Listed here is a single T cell receptor (beta chain). There are 17 residues in the CDR3. Germline V gene sequence: CDR1 SGHDN, CDR2 FVKESK. Trimming removed 4 bases from V and 1 base from J, with 19 bases in between. These data belong to a study of blood T cell repertoires in COVID-19. Study details: There were acute and convalescent COVID-19 samples, and they came from the United States, Italy and Spain.

Using immunoSEQ multiplex PCR, the repertoire was profiled, and TCRdb retains in-frame clones only, with some absent. The sample carries roughly 380,000 clones, 75% to 90% recorded once. Input material: peripheral blood. This rearrangement joins TRBV14 to TRBJ1-1; D ambiguous. This sequence originates from a woman in her forties with COVID-19, enrolled during active disease. DNA for the CDR3: TGTGCCAGCAGCCTACTCGCGGGAGGTTTGGGGAACACTGAAGCTTTCTTT. It codes for CASSLLAGGLGNTEAFF.